The next 27 T cell receptor beta chains were all read from a single sample in a study of blood T cell repertoires in COVID-19. Repertoires were generated with immunoSEQ multiplex PCR, while TCRdb's copy carries only in-frame clones and drops some. Among about 210,000 clones, 81% were seen once, and the ten largest hold approximately 9%. The material sequenced was PBMCs or T cells enriched from blood (not recorded which). These receptors were collected from a woman aged 45-59 years with acute COVID-19.

This chain joins TRBV4-3 and TRBJ2-2; possible D gene TRBD2, 5 bases. Germline values: CDR1 LGHNA, CDR2 YSLEER. V dropped 1 base and J dropped 0 bases, with 15 bases sitting between them. The CDR3 spans 18 residues. The CDR3 is CASSQAAPRAANTGELFF. CDR3 nucleotide sequence: TGCGCCAGCAGCCAAGCAGCCCCGCGGGCAGCGAACACCGGGGAGCTGTTTTTT.

V usage is TRBV18 and J usage is TRBJ2-5, with 10 bases that match TRBD1. The V and J ends lost 2 bases and 2 bases, in that order; junction bases with no gene match: 8. CDR3 length equals 17 residues. Germline CDR1 and CDR2: KGHSH and LQKENI. The CDR3 region has the DNA TGTGCCAGCTCACCATTGGGGACAGGGGCATTACAAGAGACCCAGTACTTC. Amino acids: CASSPLGTGALQETQYF. The variable domain in full, completed from reference TRBV18 and TRBJ2-5, reads NAGVMQNPRHLVRRRGQEARLRCSPMKGHSHVYWYRQLPEEGLKFMVYLQKENIIDESGMPKERFSAEFPKEGPSILRIQQVVRGDSAAYFCASSPLGTGALQETQYFGPGTRLLVL.

The chain is built from TRBV5-4 and TRBJ1-1; 8 bases map to TRBD1. V was pared by 5 bases and J by 1 base, with 7 bases of the junction left unmatched. Germline V gene data show CDR1 as SGHNT and CDR2 as YYREEE (reference sequence). The CDR3 extends over 15 amino acids. CDR3 bases: TGTGCCAGCAGTTCTCCGGGACAGGCGAACACTGAAGCTTTCTTT. It encodes CASSSPGQANTEAFF.

This clone appeared a single time. The chain is built from TRBV10-3 and TRBJ1-4; D unclear. V lost 0 bases to trimming and J lost 12 bases, with 11 bases between them. Germline V gene sequence: CDR1 ENHRY, CDR2 SYGVKD. The CDR3 covers 13 residues. This CDR3 reads CAISESRAAQLFF. The CDR3 DNA is TGTGCCATCAGTGAGTCGCGGGCAGCTCAACTGTTTTTT.

This clone was seen a single time. The V gene is TRBV30, the J gene TRBJ2-7; a possible D gene is TRBD2 (7 bases). CDR1 is GTSNPN and CDR2 is SVGIG in the germline V gene (reference sequence). Trimming cost V 3 bases and J 7 bases, with 13 bases left between them. The CDR3 runs 12 residues. The CDR3 coding sequence is TGTGCCTGGAGCCGGGGGGCCAGGGAGCAGTACTTC. Its protein product is CAWSRGAREQYF.

The chain recombines TRBV10-1 with TRBJ1-5, with D possibly being TRBD1 (6 bases). CDR3 size: 14 residues. Per germline, CDR1 WNHNN and CDR2 SYGVQD (reference sequence). V lost 4 bases and J lost 5, with 12 bases in between. The chain's CDR3 is CASSAGQGHQPQHF. The CDR3 nucleotides are TGCGCCAGCAGTGCCGGGCAGGGGCATCAGCCCCAGCATTTT.

This chain links TRBV4-1 with TRBJ2-1; D call uncertain. Trimming pared 5 bases from V and 1 base from J, leaving 12 bases between. Germline CDR1 reads MGHRA; CDR2 reads YSYEKL. This CDR3 comprises 15 residues. The CDR3 sequence: CASSTRLLSYNEQFF. Here the CDR3 DNA reads TGCGCCAGCAGCACACGACTCTTATCCTACAATGAGCAGTTCTTC.

This clone was seen a handful of times. V usage is TRBV28 and J usage is TRBJ2-5; D possibly corresponds to TRBD2 (7 bases). V gave up 2 bases and J gave up 1 base, with 14 bases separating them. The CDR3 is 16 residues long. Germline V gene data show CDR1 as MDHEN and CDR2 as SYDVKM. CDR3 nucleotides: TGTGCCAGCAGTTTAGGGGGGGCCGGAATCCAAGAGACCCAGTACTTC. Amino acid sequence: CASSLGGAGIQETQYF.

The chain links TRBV6-5 to TRBJ1-1; 7 bases are shared with TRBD1. Germline V gene lookup returns CDR1 MNHEY and CDR2 SVGAGI. This CDR3 region has 13 residues. V shed 7 bases and J 1 base; nucleotides not matched to a gene: 3. The DNA of the CDR3 is TGTGCCAGCAAAAACAGGGGGAACACTGAAGCTTTCTTT. It yields the protein CASKNRGNTEAFF.

In this sample, this clone turned up a few times. This sequence joins TRBV19 and TRBJ1-3; D gene unclear. V was cut by 5 bases and J by 0 bases, with 5 bases left in between. CDR3 length equals 13 residues. Germline CDR1 is LNHDA and CDR2 is SQIVND (reference sequence). CDR3 nucleotides: TGTGCCAGTAGTCCCTTCTCTGGAAACACCATATATTTT. Translated, it gives CASSPFSGNTIYF.

This clone was seen just once. This CDR3 is also generated by other DNA sequences in the sample. The rearrangement links TRBV19 to TRBJ2-1; the match to TRBD2 covers 12 bases. Germline V gene sequence: CDR1 LNHDA, CDR2 SQIVND (reference sequence). V was clipped by 9 bases and J by 3 bases; unmatched bases: 15. The CDR3 contains 18 residues. CDR3 amino acids: CASQGRTSGKDVYNEQFF. Written as DNA, the CDR3 is TGTGCCAGCCAGGGCAGGACTAGCGGGAAAGACGTCTACAATGAGCAGTTCTTC.

V usage is TRBV6-2 or TRBV6-3 and J usage is TRBJ2-1; 11 bases align to TRBD2. The CDR3 loop spans 14 amino acids. Germline V gene lookup returns CDR1 MNHEY and CDR2 SVGEGT. J gave up 11 bases and V 5 bases, and 8 bases lay outside the gene matches. CDR3 sequence: CASSPGTSGFKQFF. The CDR3 bases are TGTGCCAGCAGTCCCGGGACTAGCGGTTTTAAGCAGTTCTTC.

The rearrangement joins TRBV6-2 or TRBV6-3 to TRBJ2-3; D ambiguous. Germline V gives CDR1 MNHEY, CDR2 SVGEGT. V was cut by 4 bases and J by 4 bases, with 9 bases left in between. This CDR3 contains 13 residues. CDR3 region: CASSSGSPDTQYF. The CDR3 DNA follows: TGTGCCAGCAGTTCCGGGTCCCCAGATACGCAGTATTTT.

The CDR3 loop is CASSLYETGLSTGELFF. CDR3 nucleotide sequence: TGCGCCAGCAGCTTGTACGAAACGGGTCTATCCACCGGGGAGCTGTTTTTT. The rearrangement uses TRBV5-1 and TRBJ2-2; no reliable D call. The CDR3 extends over 17 amino acids. Per the germline V gene, CDR1 is SGHRS and CDR2 is YFSETQ. V was clipped by 1 base and J by 4 bases, with 17 bases between them.

V gene TRBV12-5 combines with J gene TRBJ2-2; 10 bases line up with TRBD2. The V gene end was trimmed by 0 bases and the J gene end by 2 bases; junction bases not matched to a gene: 9. Germline V gives CDR1 LGHNT, CDR2 FRNRAP. The CDR3 covers 19 residues. Here the CDR3 DNA reads TGTGCTAGTGGTTTGGTAATAGCGGGAGGACACCGAAACACCGGGGAGCTGTTTTTT. Its translation: CASGLVIAGGHRNTGELFF.

This chain connects TRBV7-2 to TRBJ1-5; 9 nucleotides align to TRBD1. J gave up 0 bases and V 4 bases, and 4 bases lay outside the gene matches. This CDR3 is built from 16 residues. Germline lookup yields CDR1 SGHTA and CDR2 FQGNSA. The CDR3 DNA reads TGTGCCAGCAGCTCCGGGACAGGGTATAGCAATCAGCCCCAGCATTTT. This sequence encodes CASSSGTGYSNQPQHF.

The chain carries TRBV6-4 and TRBJ2-1; D perhaps matches TRBD1 (5 bases). The CDR3 runs to 15 residues. The V gene's germline CDR1 is MRHNA and CDR2 SNTAGT. V gave up 3 bases and J gave up 2 bases, with 11 bases separating them. The DNA of the CDR3 is TGTGCCAGCAGTGAGCAGGGTACGACCTACAATGAGCAGTTCTTC. It codes for CASSEQGTTYNEQFF.

The J gene is TRBJ1-2, the V gene TRBV3-1 (or the pseudogene TRBV3-2), with 7 positions matching TRBD1. The germline V gene encodes CDR1 LGHDT and CDR2 YNNKEL (reference sequence). The CDR3 covers 16 residues. Germline trimming cut 4 bases from V and 2 bases from J; bases unmatched to any gene: 10. CDR3 DNA: TGTGCCAGCAGCCCACCCCTGAGGGGGCAGAACTATGGCTACACCTTC. This encodes CASSPPLRGQNYGYTF.

In DNA form, the CDR3 reads TGTGCCAGCAGCGGGGCGCCCTCTGGGGCCAACGTCCTGACTTTC. Encoded protein: CASSGAPSGANVLTF. The chain recombines TRBV7-2 with TRBJ2-6; perhaps TRBD1 as D (5 bases). Germline CDR1 is SGHTA and CDR2 is FQGNSA. The CDR3 runs to 15 residues. With 5 bases removed from V and 0 bases from J, the gap between germline ends came to 8 bases.

The rearrangement links TRBV28 to TRBJ2-1, with 7 nucleotides matching TRBD1. The CDR3 has 13 residues. CDR1 is MDHEN, CDR2 SYDVKM, per germline. J lost 3 bases, V lost 11 bases, and 7 bases had no gene match. The CDR3 bases are TGTGCCGGTGGACAGGCCGACTACAATGAGCAGTTCTTC. This gives the protein CAGGQADYNEQFF.

The chain combines TRBV2 with TRBJ1-2; maybe TRBD1 (5 bases). There are 14 residues in the CDR3. Trimming took 6 bases from V and 2 from J, leaving 13 bases between them. The germline CDR1 and CDR2 sequences are SNHLY and FYNNEI. The CDR3 loop reads CASRGPGGNYGYTF. CDR3 coding DNA: TGTGCCAGCAGGGGGCCCGGGGGAAACTATGGCTACACCTTC.

This sequence joins TRBV10-3 and TRBJ2-5, with D uncertain. This CDR3 comprises 13 residues. Deletions cut 0 bases from V and 5 bases from J, with 7 bases between. CDR1 and CDR2 from the germline V gene are ENHRY and SYGVKD. In nucleotides, the CDR3 is TGTGCCATCAGTGAGTCGACTCCGGAGACCCAGTACTTC. Protein product: CAISESTPETQYF.

The J gene is TRBJ2-5, the V gene TRBV5-8; 7 bases line up with TRBD2. CDR1 is SGHTS and CDR2 is YDEGEE in the germline V gene. The CDR3 extends over 16 amino acids. V lost 7 bases, J lost 2 bases, and 14 bases stayed unmatched. The CDR3 nucleotides are TGTGCCAGCGGGTGGAGCGGGGCCCTTGATCAAGAGACCCAGTACTTC. Amino acids: CASGWSGALDQETQYF.

This clone was seen more than once but under ten times. This rearrangement joins TRBV6-1 to TRBJ2-7; no reliable D call. V was trimmed by 3 bases and J by 2 bases, leaving 14 bases between them. The germline CDR1 and CDR2 sequences are MNHNS and SASEGT. The CDR3 is 15 amino acids. CDR3 sequence reads: CASSERPVPTYEQYF. Here the CDR3 DNA reads TGTGCCAGCAGTGAGAGGCCGGTTCCTACCTACGAGCAGTACTTC.

This chain joins TRBV5-5 and TRBJ1-1; a weak D match, TRBD1 (6 bases). The V and J ends lost 0 bases and 3 bases respectively, with 9 bases between them. The CDR3 spans 14 residues. From germline, CDR1 is SGHKS and CDR2 YYEKEE (reference sequence). The CDR3 bases are TGTGCCAGCAGCTTGGTGGGGGGGCACACTGAAGCTTTCTTT. Protein product: CASSLVGGHTEAFF. The complete variable domain, with remaining parts taken from reference TRBV5-5 and TRBJ1-1, reads DAGVTQSPTHLIKTRGQQVTLRCSPISGHKSVSWYQQVLGQGPQFIFQYYEKEERGRGNFPDRFSARQFPNYSSELNVNALLLGDSALYLCASSLVGGHTEAFFGQGTRLTVV.

The chain is built from TRBV2 and TRBJ2-3, with 10 bases matching TRBD2. This CDR3 spans 14 amino acids. J gave up 3 bases and V 4 bases, and 1 base lay outside the gene matches. The V gene's germline CDR1 is SNHLY and CDR2 FYNNEI. Here the CDR3 reads CASSVSGGTDTQYF. In nucleotides, the CDR3 is TGTGCCAGCAGTGTTAGCGGGGGGACAGATACGCAGTATTTT.

This clone was seen more than once but under ten times. The chain recombines TRBV5-5 with TRBJ2-7; D is unresolved. The V gene's germline CDR1 is SGHKS and CDR2 YYEKEE (reference sequence). Trimming took off 2 bases at V and 1 base at J, with 13 bases between the two ends. CDR3 length equals 15 residues. The CDR3 region is CASSFQALYSYEQYF. For the CDR3, the DNA is TGTGCCAGCAGCTTTCAGGCCCTTTATTCCTACGAGCAGTACTTC.